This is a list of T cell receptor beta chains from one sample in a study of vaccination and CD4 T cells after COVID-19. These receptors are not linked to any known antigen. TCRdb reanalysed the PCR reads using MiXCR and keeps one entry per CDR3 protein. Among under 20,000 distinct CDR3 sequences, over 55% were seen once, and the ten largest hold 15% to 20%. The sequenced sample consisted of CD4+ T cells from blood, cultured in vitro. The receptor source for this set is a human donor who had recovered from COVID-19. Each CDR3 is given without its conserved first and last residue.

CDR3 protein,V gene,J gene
ASSLSGWPQH,TRBV7-8,TRBJ1-5
ASSPTPTSLGDEQF,TRBV7-3,TRBJ2-1
ASSLSGTSGSTGELF,TRBV7-2,TRBJ2-2
ASAQGSNSPLH,TRBV7-3,TRBJ1-6
ATSPDGPVETQY,TRBV24-1,TRBJ2-5
SAWSQYSNQPQH,TRBV20-1,TRBJ1-5
SARDEGGVEGETQY,TRBV20-1,TRBJ2-5
ASRKEQGGTNSPLH,TRBV5-1,TRBJ1-6
ASSPETGILYTEAF,TRBV18,TRBJ1-1
AISESPSTQY,TRBV10-3,TRBJ2-3
ATLPGARVNQPQH,TRBV28,TRBJ1-5
ASSRREGGMSGETQY,TRBV27,TRBJ2-5
ASSVAQGMGYGYT,TRBV2,TRBJ1-2
ASSFSGAYNQPQH,TRBV27,TRBJ1-5
SARVGQSNTGELF,TRBV20-1,TRBJ2-2
SARGGSSNQPQH,TRBV20-1,TRBJ1-5
ASRQGGSGANVLT,TRBV6-1,TRBJ2-6
SARDRGEQY,TRBV20-1,TRBJ2-7
ASSDLNRADTQY,TRBV6-4,TRBJ2-3
ASRSPSGGRYNEQF,TRBV6-2/TRBV6-3,TRBJ2-1
ASSPRGLLSSYNSPLH,TRBV7-8,TRBJ1-6
AVIYTGTSS,TRBV6-1,TRBJ1-2
ASTTDRGRHEQY,TRBV7-2,TRBJ2-7
ASSITELMNTEAF,TRBV7-2,TRBJ1-1
ASSLQTETQY,TRBV5-1,TRBJ2-5
ASSPLDRAANYGYT,TRBV18,TRBJ1-2
SAREAGRGPNYGYT,TRBV20-1,TRBJ1-2
AWSHWGGVVGYT,TRBV30,TRBJ1-2
ASSLLQGVSSPLH,TRBV7-2,TRBJ1-6
ASSIGRQGMVNEQF,TRBV19,TRBJ2-1
ASSLGSSGNTIY,TRBV5-1,TRBJ1-3
ATRNGTGDDTQY,TRBV15,TRBJ2-3
ATSAASGSNQPQH,TRBV24-1,TRBJ1-5
ASSPTGTGTKTQY,TRBV28,TRBJ2-5
SAPDRANQPQH,TRBV20-1,TRBJ1-5
SASIAGPGNTIY,TRBV20-1,TRBJ1-3
ASSQDRDLPEAF,TRBV4-1,TRBJ1-1
ASSAPGTGTSPLH,TRBV9,TRBJ1-6
ASSEVDETQY,TRBV6-1,TRBJ2-5
ASSLQGVSNQPQH,TRBV6-1,TRBJ1-5
AGGHTANYGYT,TRBV5-4,TRBJ1-2
ASSYRAFSNQPQH,TRBV6-5,TRBJ1-5
SALGHESGELF,TRBV20-1,TRBJ2-2
AWSLPGQGFEQY,TRBV30,TRBJ2-7
SANSFRANTGELF,TRBV20-1,TRBJ2-2
SARTPVGGRTEAF,TRBV20-1,TRBJ1-1
ASSTRTGPLQETQY,TRBV27,TRBJ2-5
ASVRGDTQY,TRBV6-2/TRBV6-3,TRBJ2-3
ASRQGILVGYT,TRBV6-1,TRBJ1-2
ASSLVGNSPLH,TRBV7-2,TRBJ1-6
ASSFVKANTGELF,TRBV7-6,TRBJ2-2
ASSRLQGSGANVLT,TRBV4-3,TRBJ2-6
ASSIVAKGTGPYGYT,TRBV19,TRBJ1-2
SAREGLAGVGDTQY,TRBV20-1,TRBJ2-3
ASSPTRGEETQY,TRBV11-3,TRBJ2-5
ASSLSDRYEQY,TRBV7-7,TRBJ2-7
ASSYRYTEAF,TRBV7-2,TRBJ1-1
ASSLSRDSTYGYT,TRBV6-5,TRBJ1-2
ASSSTGASGNTIY,TRBV7-9,TRBJ1-3